A selection of T cell receptor beta chains follows, all from one sample in a study of cytomegalovirus exposure and HLA in healthy donors. Profiling relied on immunoSEQ multiplex PCR, and the TCRdb table lists in-frame clones only, not all of them. The sample lists about 160,000 clones; 77% were seen once. The sequencing sample was made of PBMCs. The receptors originated from a woman between 25 and 40 years old in good health and CMV-seronegative. Each CDR3 is given with its conserved first and last residue. Fields, in order: clone size, D gene, V gene, CDR3 length, J gene, CDR3 DNA, CDR3 protein. The D gene is left open where the match is weak. Some rows mark clone size as missing; the rest say once, few, many or name a class of expanded clone.

abundance: -; d_gene: -; v_gene: TRBV28; len: 15; j_gene: TRBJ1-4; CDR3nt: TGTGCCAGCACCCCCGGTGGGGCAGGGGACGAAAAACTGTTTTTT; CDR3aa: CASTPGGAGDEKLFF
abundance: few; d_gene: TRBD1; v_gene: TRBV6-5; len: 16; j_gene: TRBJ2-7; CDR3nt: TGTGCCAGCAGTTACTCTAGAGGGACAGGGGCCTACGAGCAGTACTTC; CDR3aa: CASSYSRGTGAYEQYF
abundance: -; d_gene: TRBD1; v_gene: TRBV7-2; len: 15; j_gene: TRBJ2-7; CDR3nt: TGTGCCAGCAGCTCGAGGGACAGGATGGACTACGAGCAGTACTTC; CDR3aa: CASSSRDRMDYEQYF
abundance: -; d_gene: -; v_gene: TRBV7-6; len: 12; j_gene: TRBJ2-3; CDR3nt: TGTGCCAGCAGCGCGCCACCAGATACGCAGTATTTT; CDR3aa: CASSAPPDTQYF
abundance: -; d_gene: TRBD2; v_gene: TRBV29-1; len: 14; j_gene: TRBJ2-1; CDR3nt: TGCAGCGTAGAATATAGCGGGGGGTTTCGTGAGCAGTTCTTC; CDR3aa: CSVEYSGGFREQFF
abundance: -; d_gene: -; v_gene: TRBV18; len: 14; j_gene: TRBJ1-4; CDR3nt: TGTGCCAGCTCACCACAGGGACTTAATGAAAAACTGTTTTTT; CDR3aa: CASSPQGLNEKLFF
abundance: few; d_gene: -; v_gene: TRBV18; len: 15; j_gene: TRBJ2-5; CDR3nt: TGTGCCAGCTCACCAGCGGCCGGGAGAGGCGAGACCCAGTACTTC; CDR3aa: CASSPAAGRGETQYF
abundance: -; d_gene: -; v_gene: TRBV5-1; len: 13; j_gene: TRBJ2-5; CDR3nt: TGCGCCAGCAGCTTGGGTCAACAGGGGACCCAGTACTTC; CDR3aa: CASSLGQQGTQYF
abundance: -; d_gene: TRBD1; v_gene: TRBV2; len: 14; j_gene: TRBJ1-3; CDR3nt: TGTGCCAGCAGAACCACAGGGGCTGGAAACACCATATATTTT; CDR3aa: CASRTTGAGNTIYF
abundance: -; d_gene: -; v_gene: TRBV9; len: 15; j_gene: TRBJ2-3; CDR3nt: TGTGCCAGCAGCCCCCTCTCGCGTAGCACAGATACGCAGTATTTT; CDR3aa: CASSPLSRSTDTQYF
abundance: -; d_gene: -; v_gene: TRBV25-1; len: 14; j_gene: TRBJ2-3; CDR3nt: TGTGCCAGCAGTGAAACATCTGGCACAGATACGCAGTATTTT; CDR3aa: CASSETSGTDTQYF
abundance: -; d_gene: TRBD1; v_gene: TRBV28; len: 12; j_gene: TRBJ2-1; CDR3nt: TGTGCCAGTGACCAGGGGGTTAATGAGCAGTTCTTC; CDR3aa: CASDQGVNEQFF
abundance: once; d_gene: TRBD2; v_gene: TRBV28; len: 12; j_gene: TRBJ2-1; CDR3nt: TGTGCCAGCATGACTAGCGGGAGGACGGAGTTCTTC; CDR3aa: CASMTSGRTEFF
abundance: few; d_gene: -; v_gene: TRBV5-4; len: 14; j_gene: TRBJ1-2; CDR3nt: TGTGCCAGCAGCTTGGTTCCCGGGGACTATGGCTACCCCTTC; CDR3aa: CASSLVPGDYGYPF
abundance: -; d_gene: TRBD1; v_gene: TRBV5-5; len: 15; j_gene: TRBJ1-1; CDR3nt: TGTGCCAGCAGCTTGGTCAGGGGGCGAAACACTGAAGCTTTCTTT; CDR3aa: CASSLVRGRNTEAFF
abundance: -; d_gene: -; v_gene: TRBV19; len: 15; j_gene: TRBJ2-2; CDR3nt: TGTGCCAGTAGTCTTGTGAGTAGGGGCTTCGGGGAGCTGTTTTTT; CDR3aa: CASSLVSRGFGELFF
abundance: once; d_gene: TRBD1; v_gene: TRBV27; len: 16; j_gene: TRBJ1-4; CDR3nt: TGTGCCAGCAGACATGGGGTCGGGACAGGTTATGAAAAACTGTTTTTT; CDR3aa: CASRHGVGTGYEKLFF
abundance: -; d_gene: -; v_gene: TRBV30; len: 11; j_gene: TRBJ2-5; CDR3nt: TGTGCCTGGAGTGTACGGGAGACCCAGTACTTC; CDR3aa: CAWSVRETQYF
abundance: -; d_gene: -; v_gene: TRBV9; len: 16; j_gene: TRBJ2-7; CDR3nt: TGTGCCAGCAGCGTCTCCGGGACACAATTTGCCTACGAGCAGTACTTC; CDR3aa: CASSVSGTQFAYEQYF
abundance: -; d_gene: TRBD1; v_gene: TRBV27; len: 16; j_gene: TRBJ2-7; CDR3nt: TGTGCCAGCAGCTCCCCCCGGACAGGGACCGTCTACGAGCAGTACTTC; CDR3aa: CASSSPRTGTVYEQYF
abundance: -; d_gene: -; v_gene: TRBV2; len: 15; j_gene: TRBJ2-3; CDR3nt: TGTGCCAGCAGTGATATCGGAGGTGGTTCAGATACGCAGTATTTT; CDR3aa: CASSDIGGGSDTQYF
abundance: -; d_gene: TRBD1; v_gene: TRBV9; len: 15; j_gene: TRBJ2-7; CDR3nt: TGTGCCAGCAGCGTAGCCGGACAGGGAGAATACGAGCAGTACTTC; CDR3aa: CASSVAGQGEYEQYF
abundance: -; d_gene: -; v_gene: TRBV9; len: 16; j_gene: TRBJ1-4; CDR3nt: TGTGCCAGCAGCCCCCGGAGGGCGGAAGGGTACGAAAAACTGTTTTTT; CDR3aa: CASSPRRAEGYEKLFF
abundance: -; d_gene: TRBD2; v_gene: TRBV7-9; len: 13; j_gene: TRBJ2-3; CDR3nt: TGTGCCAGCAGCTCAGGGACTAGCGGTACGCAGTATTTT; CDR3aa: CASSSGTSGTQYF
abundance: -; d_gene: -; v_gene: TRBV14; len: 13; j_gene: TRBJ2-7; CDR3nt: TGTGCCAGCAGCCGGTTGGCGAGCACCCAGCGGTACTTC; CDR3aa: CASSRLASTQRYF
abundance: -; d_gene: TRBD1; v_gene: TRBV7-2; len: 15; j_gene: TRBJ2-5; CDR3nt: TGTGCCAGCAGCTTAGTGGGGGACAGGGGCGAGACCCAGTACTTC; CDR3aa: CASSLVGDRGETQYF
abundance: once; d_gene: TRBD1; v_gene: TRBV5-4; len: 15; j_gene: TRBJ2-1; CDR3nt: TGTGCCAGCAGCTTACGACAGGGTAACGATGTTGAGCAGTTCTTC; CDR3aa: CASSLRQGNDVEQFF
abundance: -; d_gene: -; v_gene: TRBV6-6; len: 16; j_gene: TRBJ1-2; CDR3nt: TGTGCCAGCAGTTACTCAGACAGTGAAACTAACTATGGCTACACCTTC; CDR3aa: CASSYSDSETNYGYTF
abundance: -; d_gene: TRBD1; v_gene: TRBV7-9; len: 14; j_gene: TRBJ2-7; CDR3nt: TGTGCCAGCAGCTTACGACAGGGGTTCTACGAGCAGTACTTC; CDR3aa: CASSLRQGFYEQYF
abundance: few; d_gene: -; v_gene: TRBV4-1; len: 14; j_gene: TRBJ1-2; CDR3nt: TGCGCCAGCAGCCAAGGAGGGAGATTCTATGGCTACACCTTC; CDR3aa: CASSQGGRFYGYTF
abundance: -; d_gene: TRBD2; v_gene: TRBV15; len: 15; j_gene: TRBJ2-3; CDR3nt: TGTGCCACCAGCAGACCGGGCCAGAAGCGGGAGGGCCTGGATTTT; CDR3aa: CATSRPGQKREGLDF
abundance: few; d_gene: TRBD2; v_gene: TRBV9; len: 18; j_gene: TRBJ2-3; CDR3nt: TGTGCCAGCAGCGTAGTGGCTAGCGGGTTCCGAGGCACAGATACGCAGTATTTT; CDR3aa: CASSVVASGFRGTDTQYF
abundance: -; d_gene: TRBD2; v_gene: TRBV13; len: 16; j_gene: TRBJ2-1; CDR3nt: TGTGCCAGCAGCTTAGGCGCGGGGGACTGGTACAATGAGCAGTTCTTC; CDR3aa: CASSLGAGDWYNEQFF
abundance: -; d_gene: -; v_gene: TRBV12-5; len: 16; j_gene: TRBJ1-3; CDR3nt: TGTGCTAGTGGTTCCAATCCAGGGATCTCTGGAAACACCATATATTTT; CDR3aa: CASGSNPGISGNTIYF
abundance: -; d_gene: TRBD1; v_gene: TRBV19; len: 15; j_gene: TRBJ1-2; CDR3nt: TGTGCCAGTAATGACAGGGGGCGGCTCTCGAATGGCTACACCTTC; CDR3aa: CASNDRGRLSNGYTF
abundance: -; d_gene: -; v_gene: TRBV9; len: 17; j_gene: TRBJ2-1; CDR3nt: TGTGCCAGCAGCCCCCGGGGTAGCGGACTACCCTACAATGAGCAGTTCTTC; CDR3aa: CASSPRGSGLPYNEQFF
abundance: -; d_gene: -; v_gene: TRBV5-1; len: 15; j_gene: TRBJ1-2; CDR3nt: TGCGCCAGCAGCTTGGAAACCGGGACTCTAGGTTTCCACACCTTC; CDR3aa: CASSLETGTLGFHTF
abundance: -; d_gene: TRBD2; v_gene: TRBV10-3; len: 16; j_gene: TRBJ2-2; CDR3nt: TGTGCCATCAGTGACCCGGGACTAGCGGGCACCGGGGAGCTGTTTTTT; CDR3aa: CAISDPGLAGTGELFF
abundance: -; d_gene: TRBD1; v_gene: TRBV7-8; len: 16; j_gene: TRBJ2-6; CDR3nt: TGTGCCAGCTCCGGGACAGGGCAGTCTGGGGCCAACGTCCTGACTTTC; CDR3aa: CASSGTGQSGANVLTF
abundance: -; d_gene: TRBD2; v_gene: TRBV14; len: 15; j_gene: TRBJ2-1; CDR3nt: TGTGCCAGCAGCCAAGGGACTAGCTCCTACAATGAGCAGTTCTTC; CDR3aa: CASSQGTSSYNEQFF
abundance: -; d_gene: -; v_gene: TRBV6-5; len: 14; j_gene: TRBJ1-2; CDR3nt: TGTGCCAGCAGTTACGTGAGGGGGAACTATGGCTACACCTTC; CDR3aa: CASSYVRGNYGYTF
abundance: few; d_gene: TRBD2; v_gene: TRBV5-1; len: 16; j_gene: TRBJ2-3; CDR3nt: TGCGCCAGCAGCTTGGGAAGCGGGGGGGGAACAGATACGCAGTATTTT; CDR3aa: CASSLGSGGGTDTQYF
abundance: -; d_gene: -; v_gene: TRBV2; len: 10; j_gene: TRBJ2-3; CDR3nt: TGTGCCAGCAGTGAACTACGACTAAGTTTT; CDR3aa: CASSELRLSF